The source of this T cell receptor (beta chain) is a study of T-cell reconstitution after alpha-beta-depleted transplantation in children. The TCRbeta library incorporated unique molecular identifiers. TCRdb ran MiXCR on the PCR reads and lists one entry per CDR3 protein. The sample consists of about 540,000 distinct CDR3 sequences, around 16% of them appearing once. This clonotype was recorded a few times. The TCR sequence derives from a human donor who donated a stem cell graft to a child with acute lymphoblastic leukemia. Sequenced material: PBMCs from the stem cell graft donor, taken from the stem cell graft.

The CDR3 loop is CASSLVGRGYTEAFF. The CDR3 DNA is TGTGCCAGCAGCTTAGTCGGCAGGGGCTACACTGAAGCTTTCTTT. This rearrangement joins TRBV11-2 to TRBJ1-1, with a weak D call TRBD1 (6 bases). The V end was cut by 1 base, the J end by 3 bases, with 12 bases between. The CDR3 is made up of 15 amino acids. Per the germline V gene, CDR1 is SGHAT and CDR2 is FQNNGV.